This T cell receptor (beta chain) was documented in a study of CD8+CD57+ T cells in acquired aplastic anemia. The CDR3 consists of 15 residues. Germline CDR1 and CDR2: DFQATT and SNEGSKA (reference sequence). As regards this clonotype: At one end the junction does not follow the germline gene, possibly because of a read error.

Profiles of TCR beta VDJ and CDR3 were generated from a genomic DNA template. TCRdb reprocessed the reads with MiXCR, giving one entry per CDR3 protein. This table holds more than 150,000 distinct CDR3 sequences, over 40% found once. All patients picked for sequencing had shown, by flow cytometry, an expansion of CD8+CD57+ cells. The rearrangement links TRBV20-1 to TRBJ1-6; tentative D call: TRBD1 (6 bases). Sequencing input: sorted CD4+, CD8+, or CD8+CD57+ T cells (not recorded which) from PBMCs. The clonotype was recovered from a human donor with aplastic anemia. This CDR3 is CGAGDTGFGGSPLHF. The CDR3 DNA follows: TGCGGTGCTGGAGATACAGGGTTTGGAGGCTCACCCCTCCACTTT.